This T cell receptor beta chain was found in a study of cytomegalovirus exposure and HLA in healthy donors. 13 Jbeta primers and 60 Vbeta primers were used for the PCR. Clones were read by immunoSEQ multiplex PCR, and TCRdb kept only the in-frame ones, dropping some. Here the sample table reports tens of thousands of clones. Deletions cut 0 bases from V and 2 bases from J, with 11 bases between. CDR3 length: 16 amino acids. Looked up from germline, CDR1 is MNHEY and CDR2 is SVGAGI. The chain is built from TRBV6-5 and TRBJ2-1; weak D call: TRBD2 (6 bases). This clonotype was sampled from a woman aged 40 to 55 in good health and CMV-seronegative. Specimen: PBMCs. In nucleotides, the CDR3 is TGTGCCAGCAGTTACTCGACGGGGGAAACCTACAATGAGCAGTTCTTC. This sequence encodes CASSYSTGETYNEQFF.